This T cell receptor beta chain was captured in a study of CD8+ T cells in alopecia areata. The authors extracted RNA and reverse transcribed it into cDNA as the sequencing template. Repertoires were generated with immunoSEQ multiplex PCR, while TCRdb's copy carries only in-frame clones and drops some. This table holds a few hundred thousand clones, around 50% found once. CD4+ and CD8+ T cells were sorted from PBMCs. The CDR3 spans 15 residues. CDR1 SGHDN and CDR2 FVKESK come from the germline V gene. Trimming cost V 1 base and J 5 bases; bases outside gene matches: 5. This chain links TRBV14 with TRBJ2-7; 10 positions agree with TRBD2. The receptor was derived from a human donor in good health. The sequenced sample was CD8+ T cells sorted from blood. CDR3 region: CASSQVERGGDEQYF. The DNA for the CDR3 is TGTGCCAGCAGCCAAGTAGAGCGGGGGGGCGACGAGCAGTACTTC.